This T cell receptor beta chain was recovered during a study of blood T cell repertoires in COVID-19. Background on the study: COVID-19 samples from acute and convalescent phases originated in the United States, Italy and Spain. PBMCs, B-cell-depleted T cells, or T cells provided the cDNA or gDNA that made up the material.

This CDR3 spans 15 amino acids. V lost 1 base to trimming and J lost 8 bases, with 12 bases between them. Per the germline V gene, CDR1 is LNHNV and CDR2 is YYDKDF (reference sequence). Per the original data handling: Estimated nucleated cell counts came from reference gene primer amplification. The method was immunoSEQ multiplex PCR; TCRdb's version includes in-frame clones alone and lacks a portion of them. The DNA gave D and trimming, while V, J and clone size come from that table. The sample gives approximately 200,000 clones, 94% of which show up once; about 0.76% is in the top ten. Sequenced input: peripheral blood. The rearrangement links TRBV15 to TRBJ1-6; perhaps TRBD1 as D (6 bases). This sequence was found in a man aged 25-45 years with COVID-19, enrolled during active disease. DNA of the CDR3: TGTGCCACCAGCAGAGTCCTCGGGGGGCATTCACCCCTCCACTTT. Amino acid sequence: CATSRVLGGHSPLHF.